Following are 4 T cell receptor beta chains from one sample sequenced in a study of glioma-infiltrating T cells after dendritic cell vaccination. Produced via immunoSEQ multiplex PCR; TCRdb's table is partial and in-frame only. Of tens of thousands of clones in the sample, about 80% were seen once. This material consisted of blood, taken before dendritic cell vaccination. The receptors stem from a human donor with glioblastoma.

This chain joins TRBV11-3 and TRBJ2-5; 7 bases match TRBD2. V was pared by 1 base and J by 2 bases, with 4 bases of the junction left unmatched. CDR1 and CDR2 from the germline V gene are SGHNT and YENEEA. This CDR3 comprises 15 residues. CDR3 sequence (DNA): TGTGCCAGCAGCTTAGGGTGGGGGGGACAAGAGACCCAGTACTTC. Protein: CASSLGWGGQETQYF.

This clone was seen at least ten times. The chain has TRBV29-1 and TRBJ1-3; 9 nucleotides line up with TRBD1. The CDR3 is 13 residues long. The V gene end was trimmed by 4 bases and the J gene end by 3 bases; junction bases not matched to a gene: 1. Per the germline V gene, CDR1 is SQVTM and CDR2 is ANQGSEA. The CDR3 nucleotides read TGCAGCGTTGGACAGGGGGTTGGAAACACCATATATTTT. It codes for CSVGQGVGNTIYF.

The rearrangement uses TRBV6-1 and TRBJ1-5; no reliable D call. Trimming removed 2 bases from V and 4 bases from J, with 9 bases in between. CDR1 is MNHNS and CDR2 is SASEGT in the germline V gene. The CDR3 loop spans 14 amino acids. CDR3 protein: CASSESGPNQPQHF. CDR3 coding DNA: TGTGCCAGCAGTGAAAGCGGGCCAAATCAGCCCCAGCATTTT.

The chain combines TRBV29-1 with TRBJ1-2; 10 nucleotides match TRBD1. Trimming cost V 3 bases and J 4 bases; bases outside gene matches: 5. Germline assignment: CDR1 SQVTM and CDR2 ANQGSEA. The CDR3 is 14 amino acids. CDR3 nucleotides: TGCAGCGTTGATAGGGACAGGGGCCGCTATGGCTACACCTTC. Its translation is CSVDRDRGRYGYTF. Based on the CDR3 plus reference TRBV29-1 and TRBJ1-2, the full variable domain is SAVISQKPSRDICQRGTSLTIQCQVDSQVTMMFWYRQQPGQSLTLIATANQGSEATYESGFVIDKFPISRPNLTFSTLTVSNMSPEDSSIYLCSVDRDRGRYGYTFGSGTRLTVV.